Below, 13 T cell receptor beta chains from the same sample are listed, as sequenced in a study of PD-1 blockade in classical Hodgkin lymphoma. Clones were read by immunoSEQ multiplex PCR, and TCRdb kept only the in-frame ones, dropping some. The repertoire holds 90,000 to 100,000 clones, with 85% to 90% as singletons. Following autologous stem cell transplantation, relapse occurred in every patient, and exposure to brentuximab vedotin varied. The material was peripheral blood mononuclear cells (PBMCs), obtained before the second cycle of nivolumab. These receptors came from a human donor with classical Hodgkin lymphoma.

This chain uses TRBV19 with TRBJ1-1; D is ambiguous. CDR1 is LNHDA, CDR2 SQIVND, per germline (reference sequence). V was shortened by 6 bases and J by 5 bases, with 13 bases between the two germline ends. The CDR3 is 13 residues long. CDR3: CASSIESTTEAFF. CDR3 coding DNA: TGTGCCAGTAGCATCGAGTCAACGACTGAAGCTTTCTTT.

The chain has TRBV10-3 and TRBJ2-3, with no clear D. Germline loops: CDR1 ENHRY, CDR2 SYGVKD. The CDR3 has 12 amino acids. V lost 0 bases to trimming and J lost 7 bases, with 5 bases between them. CDR3 nucleotides: TGTGCCATCAGTGAGTCGTTGCATACGCAGTATTTT. This translates into CAISESLHTQYF.

This chain joins TRBV6-5 and TRBJ1-1; unclear D gene. V lost 5 bases and J lost 1, with 11 bases in between. CDR1 and CDR2 (germline): MNHEY, SVGAGI. The CDR3 totals 14 residues. The CDR3 loop reads CASSPGLSNTEAFF. DNA of the CDR3: TGTGCCAGCAGTCCAGGACTGTCGAACACTGAAGCTTTCTTT.

The chain recombines TRBV7-2 with TRBJ2-3, with D unresolved. The CDR3 loop spans 13 amino acids. Trimming cost V 5 bases and J 7 bases, with 13 bases left between them. Germline V gives CDR1 SGHTA, CDR2 FQGNSA. This CDR3 is CASSEGPLNTQYF. CDR3 DNA: TGTGCCAGCAGCGAAGGACCCCTCAATACGCAGTATTTT.

This clone was found once. The chain uses TRBV27 and TRBJ2-7, with TRBD1 as a possible D gene (5 bases). The CDR3 is 15 amino acids. The V end was cut by 1 base, the J end by 0 bases, with 10 bases between. Germline CDR1 reads MNHEY; CDR2 reads SMNVEV (reference sequence). The CDR3 nucleotides read TGTGCCAGCAGTTTATGGGGCGGTAGCTCCTACGAGCAGTACTTC. It encodes CASSLWGGSSYEQYF.

The chain carries TRBV5-4 and TRBJ2-7; TRBD2 matches 8 bases. Germline values: CDR1 SGHNT, CDR2 YYREEE (reference sequence). The junction had 6 bases not matched to a gene; V was cut back by 3 bases and J by 1 base. The CDR3 has 15 amino acids. The CDR3 DNA is TGTGCCAGCAGCTCCGGGGGGGGCAGTTCCTACGAGCAGTACTTC. It is translated as CASSSGGGSSYEQYF. Drawing the rest from reference TRBV5-4 and TRBJ2-7, the complete variable domain is ETGVTQSPTHLIKTRGQQVTLRCSSQSGHNTVSWYQQALGQGPQFIFQYYREEENGRGNFPPRFSGLQFPNYSSELNVNALELDDSALYLCASSSGGGSSYEQYFGPGTRLTVT.

V is TRBV29-1 and J is TRBJ2-1; 15 bases agree with TRBD2. Germline CDR1 is SQVTM and CDR2 is ANQGSEA. The ends lost 7 bases at V and 7 bases at J; junction bases unmatched: 14. This CDR3 region has 17 residues. The CDR3 nucleotides are TGCAGCGCAACTGGACTAGCGGGAGGGCCTTTGATTAATGAGCAGTTCTTC. Its translation is CSATGLAGGPLINEQFF.

V and J are TRBV5-1 and TRBJ1-6; 9 bases fit TRBD1. The CDR3 loop spans 15 amino acids. The V segment lost 0 bases and the J segment 11 bases; nucleotides outside the gene matches: 6. Germline values: CDR1 SGHRS, CDR2 YFSETQ. The CDR3 sequence is CASSLAGTGTTPLHF. The CDR3 coding sequence is TGCGCCAGCAGCTTGGCAGGGACAGGGACTACACCCCTCCACTTT.

On this clone: One end of the junction fails to match germline, which may point to a read error. The CDR3 coding sequence is TGTGCTAGCAGCATACAGGGGGGGAATGAGCAGTTCTTC. Translating it yields CASSIQGGNEQFF. The chain joins TRBV7-7 to TRBJ2-1; the D gene is possibly TRBD1 (8 bases). This CDR3 contains 13 residues. Per germline, CDR1 SSHAT and CDR2 FNYEAQ (reference sequence).

The chain carries TRBV4-1 and TRBJ2-7, with a possible D match to TRBD1 (5 bases). The V end was cut by 1 base, the J end by 5 bases, with 18 bases between. Germline V gene lookup returns CDR1 MGHRA and CDR2 YSYEKL. This CDR3 is built from 16 residues. The CDR3 region is CASSQVGQGAIHEQYF. The CDR3 DNA sequence: TGCGCCAGCAGCCAAGTTGGGCAGGGTGCGATCCACGAGCAGTACTTC.

The CDR3 is CASTGQGVEQYF. The CDR3 DNA is TGCGCCAGCACGGGACAGGGTGTCGAGCAGTACTTC. The V and J genes are TRBV5-1 and TRBJ2-7; 9 bases align to TRBD1. Germline V gene lookup returns CDR1 SGHRS and CDR2 YFSETQ. The V segment lost 6 bases and the J segment 6 bases; nucleotides outside the gene matches: 4. CDR3 length: 12 amino acids.

The rearrangement uses TRBV23-1 and TRBJ2-3; TRBD1 matches at 9 bases. TRBV23-1 is given ORF status, its function remaining uncertain. The CDR3 extends over 18 amino acids. The junction had 15 bases not matched to a gene; V was cut back by 7 bases and J by 1 base. The CDR3 protein is CASTDGDRAGYCTDTQYF. The CDR3 DNA reads as TGCGCCAGCACCGACGGGGACAGGGCGGGTTATTGCACAGATACGCAGTATTTT.

The chain combines TRBV13 with TRBJ2-1; the match to TRBD2 covers 15 bases. In germline, CDR1 is PRHDT, CDR2 FYEKMQ (reference sequence). V lost 5 bases and J lost 0; bases outside the gene matches: 8. CDR3 size: 19 residues. CDR3 nucleotides: TGTGCCAGCAGCGGGGGACTAGCGGGAGGATTTAGCTCCTACAATGAGCAGTTCTTC. This sequence encodes CASSGGLAGGFSSYNEQFF.